This T cell receptor (beta chain) was retrieved from a study of T cells after yellow fever vaccination (dated by TCRdb to the late 2010s). General notes on the study: Libraries from fractions with low cell numbers were prepared with the SMART-Seq v4 Ultra Low Input RNA kit. To follow T-cell clones before and after primary and booster YFV17D yellow fever vaccination, bulk TCR alpha and beta repertoires were sequenced over time. Two healthy male donors, one aged 18 to 30 and one aged 30 to 40 years, were included in the cohort. Blood was collected at multiple timepoints before and after primary and secondary immunization, and bulk PBMC replicates and cell subsets were isolated.

The treatment or condition label for this specimen denotes: live attenuated yellow fever vaccine strain. At each blood-draw timepoint, two biological replicates of bulk PBMCs were obtained. A standard Ficoll-Paque protocol was used to isolate PBMCs from peripheral blood. TriZol was used to extract RNA from bulk PBMCs, CD4 and CD8 fractions, and dextramer-positive and dextramer-negative fractions. Synthesis of TCR cDNA relied on 5'RACE template switching, a step that introduced a universal primer site along with unique molecular identifiers. cDNA synthesis was primed from both the TCR alpha and TCR beta constant segments. Library amplification used two PCR steps, and the second PCR step added sample barcodes and sequencing adapters. Sequencing of the libraries was done on either Illumina HiSeq 2500 (2x100 bp) or NovaSeq (2x150 bp). The study's own analysis went as follows. MIGEC was used to demultiplex reads and collapse the reads into UMI consensus sequences, and MiXCR was used for V(D)J alignment. Clonotypes responding to the vaccine were identified with edgeR on replicate PBMC samples, with the criteria of FDR below 0.01 and a log2 fold change above 5 up to day 15. Each bulk clonotype received a CD4 or CD8 identity based on whether the sequenced CD4 or CD8 repertoire contained that clonotype at higher abundance. The public reads were reprocessed in TCRdb via fastp at Q25 and MiXCR, keeping in-frame beta chains. Rows matching on CDR3 protein sequence are summarized as one entry with the most common DNA and genes. Clone size and V and J calls follow TCRdb, not the original study. Within this sample are more than 450,000 distinct CDR3 sequences, with 20% to 25% of them counted one time only. Clones ranked in the top ten supply 16% of the sample.

On this clonotype: It has no known antigen specificity. No base quality values were provided; no much bigger clone lies one nucleotide off.

Inclusive of the bounding cysteine and phenylalanine, the CDR3 is 15 residues long. The kept DNA is CDR3 alone, 45 bases in frame from the first base. The germline V gene encodes CDR1 SGHDT and CDR2 YYEEEE. The V end loses 3 bases and the J end loses 2 bases, and a stretch of 12 bases separates them. On the study overall, not on this receptor specifically: FACS-sorted repertoires could contain abundant contaminating clonotypes from the bulk population, so computational filtering was required. Only two donors were included in the study, so the extent to which the findings can be generalized is limited. A small share of clonotypes occurred in both CD4 and CD8 compartments, likely arising from convergent recombination. After the booster, most of the clones that had expanded following primary vaccination were detected again (roughly 96% of CD4 and roughly nine tenths of CD8), which suggests that memory was broadly maintained. Compared with the primary T-cell response, the secondary T-cell response was faster but weaker, reaching its peak on day 5 rather than on day 15.

Source: PBMCs, taken approximately 20 days after the first yellow fever vaccination. This clonotype was obtained from a man between 18 and 35 years old who received the YFV17D yellow fever vaccine. This chain is built from TRBV5-6 and TRBJ2-1; the D segment cannot be called with confidence. The encoded CDR3 is CASSSPRVAYNEQFF. The DNA reads as follows: TGTGCCAGCAGCTCGCCCCGGGTCGCCTACAATGAGCAGTTCTTC.